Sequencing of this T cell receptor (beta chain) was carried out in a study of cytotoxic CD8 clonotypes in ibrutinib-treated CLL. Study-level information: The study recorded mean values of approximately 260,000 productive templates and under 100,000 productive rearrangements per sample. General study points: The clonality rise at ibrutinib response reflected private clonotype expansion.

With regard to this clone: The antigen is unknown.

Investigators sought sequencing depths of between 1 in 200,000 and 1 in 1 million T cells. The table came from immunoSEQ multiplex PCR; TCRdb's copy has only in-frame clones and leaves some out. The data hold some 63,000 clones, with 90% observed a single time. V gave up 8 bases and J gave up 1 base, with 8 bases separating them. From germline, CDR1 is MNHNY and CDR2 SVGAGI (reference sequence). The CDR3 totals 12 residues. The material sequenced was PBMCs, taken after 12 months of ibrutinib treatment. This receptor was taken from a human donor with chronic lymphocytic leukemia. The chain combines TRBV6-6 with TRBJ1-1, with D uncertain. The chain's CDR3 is CASWGGNTEAFF. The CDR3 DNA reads TGTGCCAGCTGGGGAGGGAACACTGAAGCTTTCTTT.